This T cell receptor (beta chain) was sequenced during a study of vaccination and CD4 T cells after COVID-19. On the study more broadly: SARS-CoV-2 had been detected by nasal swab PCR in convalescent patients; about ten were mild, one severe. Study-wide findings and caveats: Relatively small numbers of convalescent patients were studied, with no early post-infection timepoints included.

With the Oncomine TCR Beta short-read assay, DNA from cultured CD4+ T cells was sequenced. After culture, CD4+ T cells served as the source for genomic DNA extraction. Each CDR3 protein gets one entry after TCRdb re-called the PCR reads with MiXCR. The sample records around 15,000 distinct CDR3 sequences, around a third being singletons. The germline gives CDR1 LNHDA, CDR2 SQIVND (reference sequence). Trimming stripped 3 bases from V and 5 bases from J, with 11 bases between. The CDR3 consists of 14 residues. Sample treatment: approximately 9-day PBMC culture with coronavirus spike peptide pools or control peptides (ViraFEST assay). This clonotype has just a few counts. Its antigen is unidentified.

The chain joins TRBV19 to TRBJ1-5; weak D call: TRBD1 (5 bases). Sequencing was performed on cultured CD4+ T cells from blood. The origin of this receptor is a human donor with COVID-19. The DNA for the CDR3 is TGTGCCAGTAGTATGCGGGGGTCCCATCAGCCCCAGCATTTT. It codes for CASSMRGSHQPQHF.